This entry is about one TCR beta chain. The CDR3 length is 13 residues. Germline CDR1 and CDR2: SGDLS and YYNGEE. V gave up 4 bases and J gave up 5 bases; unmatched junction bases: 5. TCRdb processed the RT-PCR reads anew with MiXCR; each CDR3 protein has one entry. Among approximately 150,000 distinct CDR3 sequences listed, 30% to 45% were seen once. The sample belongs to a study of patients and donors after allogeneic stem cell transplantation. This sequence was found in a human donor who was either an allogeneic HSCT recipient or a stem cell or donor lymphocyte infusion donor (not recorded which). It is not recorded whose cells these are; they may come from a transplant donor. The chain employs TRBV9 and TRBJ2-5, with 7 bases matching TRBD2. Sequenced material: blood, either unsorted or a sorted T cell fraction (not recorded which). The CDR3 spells CASSIRDYETQYF. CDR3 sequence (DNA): TGTGCCAGCAGCATACGGGACTACGAGACCCAGTACTTC.